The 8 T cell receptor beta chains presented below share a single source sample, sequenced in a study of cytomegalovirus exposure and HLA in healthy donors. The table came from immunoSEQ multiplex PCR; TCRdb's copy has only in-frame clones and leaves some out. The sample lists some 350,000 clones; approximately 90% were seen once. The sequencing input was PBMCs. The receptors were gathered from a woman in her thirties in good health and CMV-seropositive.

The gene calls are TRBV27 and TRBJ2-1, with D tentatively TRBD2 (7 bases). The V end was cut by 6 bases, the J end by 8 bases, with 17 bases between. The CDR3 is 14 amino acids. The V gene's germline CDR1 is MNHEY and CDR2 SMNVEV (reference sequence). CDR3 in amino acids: CASSKIEGGDEQFF. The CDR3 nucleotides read TGTGCCAGCAGCAAGATCGAGGGGGGGGATGAGCAGTTCTTC.

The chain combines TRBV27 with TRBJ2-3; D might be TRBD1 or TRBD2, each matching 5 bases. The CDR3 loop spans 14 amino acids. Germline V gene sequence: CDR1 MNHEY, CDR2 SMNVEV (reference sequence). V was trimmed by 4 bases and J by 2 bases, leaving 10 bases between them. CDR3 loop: CASSYRDPTDTQYF. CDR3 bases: TGTGCCAGCAGTTACCGGGACCCCACAGATACGCAGTATTTT.

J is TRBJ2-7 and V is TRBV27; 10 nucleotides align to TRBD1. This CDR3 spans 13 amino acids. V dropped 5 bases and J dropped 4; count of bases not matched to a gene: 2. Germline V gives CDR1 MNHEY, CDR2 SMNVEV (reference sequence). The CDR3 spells CASSLDRGYEQYF. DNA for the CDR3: TGTGCCAGCAGTCTGGACAGGGGGTACGAGCAGTACTTC.

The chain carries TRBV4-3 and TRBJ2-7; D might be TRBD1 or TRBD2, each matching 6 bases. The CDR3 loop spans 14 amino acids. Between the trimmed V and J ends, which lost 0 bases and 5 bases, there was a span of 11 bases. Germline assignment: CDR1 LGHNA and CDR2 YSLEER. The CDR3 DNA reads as TGCGCCAGCAGCCAAGATAGGGGGAGGAACGAGCAGTACTTC. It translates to CASSQDRGRNEQYF.

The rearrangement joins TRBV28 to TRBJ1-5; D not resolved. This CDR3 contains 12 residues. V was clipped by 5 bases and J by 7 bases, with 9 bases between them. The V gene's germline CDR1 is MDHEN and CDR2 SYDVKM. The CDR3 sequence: CASSPGRQPQHF. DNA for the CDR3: TGTGCCAGCAGTCCCGGACGCCAGCCCCAGCATTTT.

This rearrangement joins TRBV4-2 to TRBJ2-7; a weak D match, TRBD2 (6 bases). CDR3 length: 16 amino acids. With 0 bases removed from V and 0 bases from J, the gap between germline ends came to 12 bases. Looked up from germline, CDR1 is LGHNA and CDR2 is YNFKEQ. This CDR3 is CASSQESAGGSYEQYF. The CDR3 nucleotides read TGTGCCAGCAGCCAAGAATCAGCGGGTGGCTCCTACGAGCAGTACTTC.

CDR3 bases: TGTGCCAGTAGTATAGTATCGGGGAATGAGCAGTTCTTC. Protein product: CASSIVSGNEQFF. The chain employs TRBV19 and TRBJ2-1; a possible D gene is TRBD2 (5 bases). In germline, CDR1 is LNHDA, CDR2 SQIVND (reference sequence). CDR3 length: 13 amino acids. Trimming cost V 1 base and J 7 bases, with 8 bases left between them.

Written as DNA, the CDR3 is TGCAGCGTCAACAACCGACAGGGGGTAGGTTCCTACGAGCAGTACTTC. Protein: CSVNNRQGVGSYEQYF. The rearrangement uses TRBV29-1 and TRBJ2-7; TRBD1 agrees at 9 bases. CDR3 length equals 16 residues. V shed 6 bases and J 1 base; nucleotides not matched to a gene: 13. Germline V gene data show CDR1 as SQVTM and CDR2 as ANQGSEA.